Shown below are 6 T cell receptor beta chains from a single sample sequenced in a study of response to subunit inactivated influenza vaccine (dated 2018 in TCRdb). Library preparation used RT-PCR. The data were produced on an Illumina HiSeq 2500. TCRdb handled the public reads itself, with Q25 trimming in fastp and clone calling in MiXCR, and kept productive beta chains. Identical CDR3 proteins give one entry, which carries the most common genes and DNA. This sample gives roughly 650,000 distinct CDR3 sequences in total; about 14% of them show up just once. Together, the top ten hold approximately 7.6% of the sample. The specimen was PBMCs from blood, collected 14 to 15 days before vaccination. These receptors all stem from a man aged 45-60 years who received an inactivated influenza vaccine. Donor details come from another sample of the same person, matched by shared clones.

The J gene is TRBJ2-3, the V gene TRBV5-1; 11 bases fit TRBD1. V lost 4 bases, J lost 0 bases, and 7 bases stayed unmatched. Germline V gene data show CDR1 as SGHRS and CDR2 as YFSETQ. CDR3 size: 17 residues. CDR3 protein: CASSTGTGGSSTDTQYF. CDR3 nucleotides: TGCGCCAGCAGCACCGGGACAGGGGGTTCTAGCACAGATACGCAGTATTTT.

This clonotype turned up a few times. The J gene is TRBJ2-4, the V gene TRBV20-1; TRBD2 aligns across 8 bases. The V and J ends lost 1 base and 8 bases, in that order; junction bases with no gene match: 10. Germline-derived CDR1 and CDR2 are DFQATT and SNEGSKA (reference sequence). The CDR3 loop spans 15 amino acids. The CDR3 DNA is TGCAGTGCTAGAGCCCCGGGGACTAGAGTAGACATTCAGTACTTC. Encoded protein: CSARAPGTRVDIQYF.

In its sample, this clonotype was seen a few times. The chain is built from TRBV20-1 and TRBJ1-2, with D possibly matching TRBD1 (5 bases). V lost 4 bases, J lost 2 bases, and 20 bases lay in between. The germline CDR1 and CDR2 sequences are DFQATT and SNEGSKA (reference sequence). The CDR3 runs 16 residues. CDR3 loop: CSAIEIPGHFNYGYTF. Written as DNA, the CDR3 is TGCAGTGCTATAGAGATACCGGGGCATTTCAACTATGGCTACACCTTC.

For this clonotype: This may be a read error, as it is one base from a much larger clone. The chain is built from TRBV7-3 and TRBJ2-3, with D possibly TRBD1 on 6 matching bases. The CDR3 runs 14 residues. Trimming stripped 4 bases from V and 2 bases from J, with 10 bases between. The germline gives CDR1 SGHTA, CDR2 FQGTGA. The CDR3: CASSYRAATDTQYF. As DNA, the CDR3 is TGTGCCAGCAGCTACAGGGCAGCCACAGATACGCAGTATTTT.

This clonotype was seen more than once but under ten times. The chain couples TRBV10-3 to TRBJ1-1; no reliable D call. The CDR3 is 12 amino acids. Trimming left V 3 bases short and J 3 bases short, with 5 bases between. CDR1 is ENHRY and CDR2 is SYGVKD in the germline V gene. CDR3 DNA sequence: TGTGCCATCAGTGACGGGGACACTGAAGCTTTCTTT. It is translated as CAISDGDTEAFF.

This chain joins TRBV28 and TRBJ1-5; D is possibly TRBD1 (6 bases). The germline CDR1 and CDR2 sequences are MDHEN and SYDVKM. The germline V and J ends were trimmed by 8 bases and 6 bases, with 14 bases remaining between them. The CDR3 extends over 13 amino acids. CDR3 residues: CASRGAVSQPQHF. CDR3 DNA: TGTGCCAGCCGGGGGGCGGTAAGTCAGCCCCAGCATTTT.